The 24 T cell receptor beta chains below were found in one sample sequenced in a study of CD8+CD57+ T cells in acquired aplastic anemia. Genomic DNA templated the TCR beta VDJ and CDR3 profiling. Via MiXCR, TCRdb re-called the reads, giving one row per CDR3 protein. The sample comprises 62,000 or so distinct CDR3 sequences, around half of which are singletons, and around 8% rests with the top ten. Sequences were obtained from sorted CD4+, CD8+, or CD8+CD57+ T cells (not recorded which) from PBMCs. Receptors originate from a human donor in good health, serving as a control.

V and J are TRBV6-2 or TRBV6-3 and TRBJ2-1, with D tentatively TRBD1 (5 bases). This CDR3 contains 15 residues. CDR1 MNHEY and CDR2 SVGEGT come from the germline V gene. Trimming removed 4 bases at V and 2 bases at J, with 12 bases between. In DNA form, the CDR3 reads TGTGCCAGCAGTTTCGACAGCAGAACCTACAATGAGCAGTTCTTC. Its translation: CASSFDSRTYNEQFF.

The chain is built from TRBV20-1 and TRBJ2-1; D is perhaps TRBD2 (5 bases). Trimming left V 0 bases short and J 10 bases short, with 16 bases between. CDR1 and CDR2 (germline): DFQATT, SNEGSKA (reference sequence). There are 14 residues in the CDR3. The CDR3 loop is CSARDRLQTWEQFF. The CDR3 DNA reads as TGCAGTGCTAGAGATCGACTACAGACGTGGGAGCAGTTCTTC.

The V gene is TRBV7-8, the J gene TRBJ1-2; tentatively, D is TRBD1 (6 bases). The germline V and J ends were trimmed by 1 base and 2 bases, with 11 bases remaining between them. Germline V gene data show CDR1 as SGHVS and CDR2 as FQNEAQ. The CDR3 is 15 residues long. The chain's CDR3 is CASSLGSQGNYGYTF. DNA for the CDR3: TGTGCCAGCAGCTTAGGGTCGCAGGGGAACTATGGCTACACCTTC.

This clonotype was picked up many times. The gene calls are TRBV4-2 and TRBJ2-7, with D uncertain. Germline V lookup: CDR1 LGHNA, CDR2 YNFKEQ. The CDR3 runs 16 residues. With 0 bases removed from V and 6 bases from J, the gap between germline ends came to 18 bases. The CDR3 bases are TGTGCCAGCAGCCAAGATCTGGGTGAGGCCCCCGGCGAGCAGTACTTC. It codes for CASSQDLGEAPGEQYF.

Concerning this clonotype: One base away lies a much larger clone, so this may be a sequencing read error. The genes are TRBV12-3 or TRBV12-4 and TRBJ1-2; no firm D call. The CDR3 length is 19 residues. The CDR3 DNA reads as TGTGCCAGCAGTTTAAAATTCTCGGGAAATCTCTTATACCACTATGGCTGCACCTTC. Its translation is CASSLKFSGNLLYHYGCTF.

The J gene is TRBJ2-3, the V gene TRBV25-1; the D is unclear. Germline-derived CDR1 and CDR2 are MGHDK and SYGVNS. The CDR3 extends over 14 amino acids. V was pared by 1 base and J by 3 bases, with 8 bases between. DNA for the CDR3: TGTGCCAGCAGTGAATTGTACAGAACAGATACGCAGTATTTT. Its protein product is CASSELYRTDTQYF.

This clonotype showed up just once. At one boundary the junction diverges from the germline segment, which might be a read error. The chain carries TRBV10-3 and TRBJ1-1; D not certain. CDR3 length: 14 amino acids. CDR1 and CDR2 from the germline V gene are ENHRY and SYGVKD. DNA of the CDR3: TGTGCCATCAGTGACGAGTCCGGCGGAACTGAAGCTTTCTTC. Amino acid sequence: CAISDESGGTEAFF.

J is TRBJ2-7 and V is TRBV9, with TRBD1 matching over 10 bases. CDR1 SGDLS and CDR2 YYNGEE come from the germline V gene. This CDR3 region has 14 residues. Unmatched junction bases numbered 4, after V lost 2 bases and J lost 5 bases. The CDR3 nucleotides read TGTGCCAGCAGCGTTGGGACAGGGGTCCACGAGCAGTACTTC. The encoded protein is CASSVGTGVHEQYF.

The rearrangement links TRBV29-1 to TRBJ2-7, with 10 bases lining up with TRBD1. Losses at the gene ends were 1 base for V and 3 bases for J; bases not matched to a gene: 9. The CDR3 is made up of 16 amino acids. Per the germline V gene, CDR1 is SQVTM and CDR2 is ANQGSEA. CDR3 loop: CSVEVSWTGGIYEQYF. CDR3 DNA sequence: TGCAGCGTTGAAGTTTCCTGGACAGGGGGAATCTACGAGCAGTACTTC.

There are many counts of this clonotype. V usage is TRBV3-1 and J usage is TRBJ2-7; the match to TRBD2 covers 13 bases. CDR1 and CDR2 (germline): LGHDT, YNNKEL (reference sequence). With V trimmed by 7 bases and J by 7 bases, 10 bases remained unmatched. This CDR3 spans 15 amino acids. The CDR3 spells CASTEGTSGGVEQYF. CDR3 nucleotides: TGTGCCAGCACCGAAGGTACTAGCGGGGGGGTAGAGCAGTACTTC.

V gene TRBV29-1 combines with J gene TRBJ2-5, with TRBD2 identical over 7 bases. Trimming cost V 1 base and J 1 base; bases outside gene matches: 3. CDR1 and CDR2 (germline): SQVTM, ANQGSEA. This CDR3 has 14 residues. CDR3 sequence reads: CSVEGASGQETQYF. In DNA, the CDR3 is TGCAGCGTTGAAGGGGCTAGCGGCCAAGAGACCCAGTACTTC.

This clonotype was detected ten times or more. In DNA form, the CDR3 reads TGTGCCAGCAGGGCGACAGGGGGCTGGTCAGAGACCCAGTACTTC. As protein: CASRATGGWSETQYF. The chain couples TRBV14 to TRBJ2-5; TRBD1 aligns across 10 bases. The CDR3 is made up of 15 amino acids. J lost 4 bases, V lost 6 bases, and 8 bases had no gene match. The germline V gene encodes CDR1 SGHDN and CDR2 FVKESK.

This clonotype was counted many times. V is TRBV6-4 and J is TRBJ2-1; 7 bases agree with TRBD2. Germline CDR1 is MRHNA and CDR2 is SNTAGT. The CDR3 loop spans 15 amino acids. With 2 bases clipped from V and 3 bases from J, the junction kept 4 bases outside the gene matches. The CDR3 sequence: CASSDGGGLYNEQFF. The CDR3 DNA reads TGTGCCAGCAGTGACGGCGGGGGTCTCTACAATGAGCAGTTCTTC.

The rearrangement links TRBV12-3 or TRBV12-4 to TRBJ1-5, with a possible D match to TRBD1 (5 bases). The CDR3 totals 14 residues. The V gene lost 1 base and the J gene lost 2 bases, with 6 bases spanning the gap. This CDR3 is CASSLDRRNQPQHF. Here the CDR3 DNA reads TGTGCCAGCAGTTTAGACAGGCGCAATCAGCCCCAGCATTTT.

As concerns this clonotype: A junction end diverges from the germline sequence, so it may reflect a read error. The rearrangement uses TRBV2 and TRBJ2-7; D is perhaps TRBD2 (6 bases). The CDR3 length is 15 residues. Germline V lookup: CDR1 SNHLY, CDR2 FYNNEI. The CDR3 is CAISAGTVSSYEQYF. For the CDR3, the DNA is TGTGCCATCAGTGCGGGGACGGTGAGCTCCTACGAGCAGTACTTC.

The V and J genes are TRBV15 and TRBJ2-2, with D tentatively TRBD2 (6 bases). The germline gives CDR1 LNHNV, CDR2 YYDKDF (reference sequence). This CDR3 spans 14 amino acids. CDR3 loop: CVTSRVVGDGELFF. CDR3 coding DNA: TGTGTCACTAGCAGAGTTGTAGGGGACGGGGAGCTGTTTTTT.

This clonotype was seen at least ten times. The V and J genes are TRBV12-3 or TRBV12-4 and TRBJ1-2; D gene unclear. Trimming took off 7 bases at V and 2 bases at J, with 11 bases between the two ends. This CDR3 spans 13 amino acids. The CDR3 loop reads CASTLDDNYGYTF. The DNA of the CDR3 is TGTGCCAGCACTCTGGACGACAACTATGGCTACACCTTC.

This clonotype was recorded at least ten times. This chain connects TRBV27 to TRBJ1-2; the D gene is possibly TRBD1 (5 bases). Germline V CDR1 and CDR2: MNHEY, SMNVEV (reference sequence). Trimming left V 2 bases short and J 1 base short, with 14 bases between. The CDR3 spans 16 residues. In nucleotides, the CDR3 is TGTGCCAGCAGTTTACGAGGGGACGCCTTTAACTATGGCTACACCTTC. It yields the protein CASSLRGDAFNYGYTF.

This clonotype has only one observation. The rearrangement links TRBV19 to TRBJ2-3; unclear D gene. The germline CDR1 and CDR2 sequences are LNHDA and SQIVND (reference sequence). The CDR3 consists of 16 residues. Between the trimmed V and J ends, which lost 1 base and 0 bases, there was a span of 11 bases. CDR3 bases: TGTGCCAGTAGTATAGTCGCGACACCCAGCACAGATACGCAGTATTTT. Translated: CASSIVATPSTDTQYF.

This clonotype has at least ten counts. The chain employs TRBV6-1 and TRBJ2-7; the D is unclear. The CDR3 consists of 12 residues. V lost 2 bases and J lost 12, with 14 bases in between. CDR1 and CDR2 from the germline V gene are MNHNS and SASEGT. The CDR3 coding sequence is TGTGCCAGCAGTGAAAGCCAGGTGCTAGGGTACTTC. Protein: CASSESQVLGYF.

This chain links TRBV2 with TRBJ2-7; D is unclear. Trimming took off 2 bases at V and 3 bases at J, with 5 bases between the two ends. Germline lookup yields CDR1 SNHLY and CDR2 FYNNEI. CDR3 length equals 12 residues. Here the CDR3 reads CASSEMGYEQYV. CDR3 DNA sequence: TGTGCCAGCAGTGAAATGGGCTACGAGCAGTACGTC.

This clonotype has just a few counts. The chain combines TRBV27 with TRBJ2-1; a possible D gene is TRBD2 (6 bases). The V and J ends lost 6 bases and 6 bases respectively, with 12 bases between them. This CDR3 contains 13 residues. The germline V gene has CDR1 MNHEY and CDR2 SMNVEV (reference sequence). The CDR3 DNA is TGTGCCAGCAGCCCGGGACTCCGCAATGAGCAGTTCTTC. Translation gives CASSPGLRNEQFF.

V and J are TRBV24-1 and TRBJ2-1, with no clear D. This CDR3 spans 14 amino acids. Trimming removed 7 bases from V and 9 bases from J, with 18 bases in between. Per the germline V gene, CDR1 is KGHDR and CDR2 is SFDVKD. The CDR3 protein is CATSDPRSPTEQFF. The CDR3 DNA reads TGTGCCACCAGCGACCCCCGGTCCCCGACTGAGCAGTTCTTC.

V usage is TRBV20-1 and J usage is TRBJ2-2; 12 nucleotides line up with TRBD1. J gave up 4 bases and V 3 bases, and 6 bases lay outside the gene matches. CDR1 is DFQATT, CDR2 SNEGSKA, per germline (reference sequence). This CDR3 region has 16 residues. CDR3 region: CSASSGTGGTTGELFF. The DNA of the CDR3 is TGCAGTGCTAGTTCAGGGACAGGGGGCACCACCGGGGAGCTGTTTTTT.